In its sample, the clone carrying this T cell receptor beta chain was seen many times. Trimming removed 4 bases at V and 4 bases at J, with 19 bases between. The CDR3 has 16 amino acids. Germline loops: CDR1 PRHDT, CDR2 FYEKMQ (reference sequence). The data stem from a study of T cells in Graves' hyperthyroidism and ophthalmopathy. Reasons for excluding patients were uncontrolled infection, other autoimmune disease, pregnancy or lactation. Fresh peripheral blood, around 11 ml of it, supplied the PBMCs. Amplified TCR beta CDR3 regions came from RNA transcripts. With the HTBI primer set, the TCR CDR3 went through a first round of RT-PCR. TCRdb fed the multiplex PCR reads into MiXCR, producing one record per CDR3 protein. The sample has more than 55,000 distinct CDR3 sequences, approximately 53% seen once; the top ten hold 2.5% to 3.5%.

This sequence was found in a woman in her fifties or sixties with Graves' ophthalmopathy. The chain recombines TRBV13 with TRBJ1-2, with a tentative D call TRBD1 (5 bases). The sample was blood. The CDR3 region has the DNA TGTGCCAGCAGCTCAACACGGACATCTCGGATCTATGGCTACACCTTC. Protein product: CASSSTRTSRIYGYTF.